What follows are 22 T cell receptor beta chains derived from one specimen sequenced in a study of CD8 T cells in Susac syndrome. The authors reverse transcribed roughly 0.5 to 1 ug RNA with random hexamers. TCRdb itself ran the immunoSEQ multiplex PCR reads through MiXCR, one entry per CDR3 protein. The sample holds 90,000 to 150,000 distinct CDR3 sequences, about 93% seen once. Sequencing used CD4+ T cells from PBMCs. These receptor sequences come from a human donor in good health.

The chain uses TRBV28 and TRBJ1-5; no clear D gene. From germline, CDR1 is MDHEN and CDR2 SYDVKM. V shed 3 bases and J shed 1 base, with 16 bases lying between them. The CDR3 runs to 17 residues. As DNA, the CDR3 is TGTGCCAGCAGTTTTTATGGCAGAGGGATAAGCAATCAGCCCCAGCATTTT. Encoded protein: CASSFYGRGISNQPQHF. Full variable domain (outside the CDR3, taken from reference TRBV28 and TRBJ1-5): DVKVTQSSRYLVKRTGEKVFLECVQDMDHENMFWYRQDPGLGLRLIYFSYDVKMKEKGDIPEGYSVSREKKERFSLILESASTNQTSMYLCASSFYGRGISNQPQHFGDGTRLSIL.

The genes are TRBV29-1 and TRBJ1-5, with 7 bases identical to TRBD1. Losses at the gene ends were 6 bases for V and 2 bases for J; bases not matched to a gene: 10. CDR1 is SQVTM, CDR2 ANQGSEA, per germline. The CDR3 spans 15 residues. The CDR3 spells CSVLGGGAGNQPQHF. The CDR3 nucleotides read TGCAGCGTCCTTGGAGGGGGCGCCGGCAATCAGCCCCAGCATTTT.

This chain joins TRBV6-5 and TRBJ2-7, with 7 bases identical to TRBD1. Germline lookup yields CDR1 MNHEY and CDR2 SVGAGI. Trimming at V came to 2 bases and at J to 3 bases, leaving 1 base not matched to a gene. The CDR3 loop spans 13 amino acids. The CDR3, as DNA: TGTGCCAGCAGTTACCGACAGGGCTACGAGCAGTACTTC. Translating gives CASSYRQGYEQYF.

The chain carries TRBV7-9 and TRBJ1-3; D remains ambiguous. Deletions cut 2 bases from V and 4 bases from J, with 15 bases between. CDR3 size: 16 residues. Germline lookup yields CDR1 SEHNR and CDR2 FQNEAQ (reference sequence). The CDR3 nucleotides are TGTGCCAGCAGCTTATTCCCAAGTTTCTGGGGAAACACCATATATTTT. As protein: CASSLFPSFWGNTIYF.

V is TRBV2 and J is TRBJ1-1; D is unresolved. Trimming shortened V by 5 bases and J by 1 base, and 11 bases separated the two germline ends. Germline V gene sequence: CDR1 SNHLY, CDR2 FYNNEI. The CDR3 loop spans 14 amino acids. Written as DNA, the CDR3 is TGTGCCAGCAGTCACCCGGACGGGAACACTGAAGCTTTCTTT. This encodes CASSHPDGNTEAFF.

The chain recombines TRBV12-3 or TRBV12-4 with TRBJ1-1, with 10 bases identical to TRBD1. Losses at the gene ends were 3 bases for V and 5 bases for J; bases not matched to a gene: 6. This CDR3 is 15 amino acids long. The CDR3 bases are TGTGCCAGCAGTTTTAGGGACAGGGGAGTGACTGAAGCTTTCTTT. It encodes CASSFRDRGVTEAFF.

This chain uses TRBV21-1 with TRBJ2-4; whether TRBD1, the table's D call, matches the DNA was not checked. TRBV21-1 is listed as a pseudogene. The CDR3 totals 16 residues. This CDR3 is CASSTTGKGAKNIQYF. The CDR3 nucleotides read TGTGCCAGCAGCACTACAGGGAAAGGAGCCAAAAACATTCAGTACTTC.

The chain couples TRBV6-5 to TRBJ2-3, with D possibly matching TRBD2 (6 bases). The V end lost 2 bases, the J end lost 2 bases, and 8 bases lay between the germline ends. Looked up from germline, CDR1 is MNHEY and CDR2 is SVGAGI. The CDR3 covers 14 residues. The CDR3 bases are TGTGCCAGCAGTTACGCGGGGTACACAGATACGCAGTATTTT. It encodes CASSYAGYTDTQYF.

J is TRBJ2-5 and V is TRBV5-1, with unresolved D. V lost 2 bases and J 4 bases, leaving 6 bases between the germline ends. This CDR3 is built from 12 residues. The germline CDR1 and CDR2 sequences are SGHRS and YFSETQ. Here the CDR3 reads CASSFQGETQYF. CDR3 coding DNA: TGCGCCAGCAGCTTCCAAGGAGAGACCCAGTACTTC.

V usage is TRBV2 and J usage is TRBJ2-5; D is possibly TRBD1 or TRBD2 (5 bases each). Looked up from germline, CDR1 is SNHLY and CDR2 is FYNNEI. This CDR3 contains 13 residues. Trimming cost V 4 bases and J 7 bases, with 13 bases left between them. The CDR3 loop reads CASSGGSEGTQYF. CDR3 DNA: TGTGCCAGCAGTGGGGGGTCCGAAGGGACCCAGTACTTC.

Written as DNA, the CDR3 is TGTGCCAGCATGCAGCAAGAAGAGACCCAGTACTTC. Protein: CASMQQEETQYF. The rearrangement joins TRBV28 to TRBJ2-5; D is ambiguous. Trimming cost V 7 bases and J 3 bases, with 9 bases left between them. The germline V gene encodes CDR1 MDHEN and CDR2 SYDVKM. CDR3 length equals 12 residues. Complete variable domain (other parts from reference TRBV28 and TRBJ2-5): DVKVTQSSRYLVKRTGEKVFLECVQDMDHENMFWYRQDPGLGLRLIYFSYDVKMKEKGDIPEGYSVSREKKERFSLILESASTNQTSMYLCASMQQEETQYFGPGTRLLVL.

This chain connects TRBV23-1 to TRBJ1-6; D may be TRBD1 (6 bases). TRBV23-1 belongs to the ORF category, with a function that is uncertain. V lost 3 bases and J lost 7, with 16 bases in between. CDR3 length: 16 residues. The chain's CDR3 is CASSHPIRDKNSPLHF. The CDR3 nucleotides read TGCGCCAGCAGTCACCCGATACGGGACAAGAATTCACCCCTCCACTTT.

The chain links TRBV3-1 to TRBJ1-2; possibly TRBD1 for D (6 bases). Trimming removed 4 bases from V and 6 bases from J, with 18 bases in between. Germline V gives CDR1 LGHDT, CDR2 YNNKEL (reference sequence). The CDR3 is 15 residues long. Here the CDR3 reads CASSRGGGGLHGYTF. Here the CDR3 DNA reads TGTGCCAGCAGCCGAGGGGGGGGAGGCCTCCATGGCTACACCTTC.

The gene calls are TRBV3-1 and TRBJ2-6, with D maybe TRBD1 (6 bases). CDR3 size: 15 residues. CDR1 is LGHDT, CDR2 YNNKEL, per germline (reference sequence). Trimming took 6 bases from V and 2 from J, leaving 11 bases between them. This chain's CDR3 is CASSPPGAGANVLTF. CDR3 coding DNA: TGTGCCAGCAGTCCCCCAGGGGCTGGGGCCAACGTCCTGACTTTC.

The chain combines TRBV6-2 or TRBV6-3 with TRBJ2-5; the D is unclear. Germline V CDR1 and CDR2: MNHEY, SVGEGT. This CDR3 spans 15 amino acids. V was shortened by 6 bases and J by 2 bases, with 16 bases between the two germline ends. The CDR3 DNA reads TGTGCCAGCAGACCGGACCACCAACGGCAAGAGACCCAGTACTTC. Protein product: CASRPDHQRQETQYF.

This clonotype has only a few counts. The V and J genes are TRBV2 and TRBJ2-7; a possible D gene is TRBD1 (5 bases). The length of the CDR3 is 12 residues. Per the germline V gene, CDR1 is SNHLY and CDR2 is FYNNEI. The V end was cut by 3 bases, the J end by 3 bases, with 6 bases between. CDR3 bases: TGTGCCAGCAGTGAGACAGTCTACGAGCAGTACTTC. Translated, it gives CASSETVYEQYF.

This chain uses TRBV12-3 or TRBV12-4 with TRBJ1-3; 9 bases map to TRBD1. The CDR3 has 15 residues. The V and J ends lost 6 bases and 4 bases, in that order; junction bases with no gene match: 7. The CDR3 sequence is CASSPTGGPGNTIYF. For the CDR3, the DNA is TGTGCCAGCAGCCCCACAGGGGGCCCAGGAAACACCATATATTTT.

V and J are TRBV28 and TRBJ2-3; 8 nucleotides line up with TRBD2. The V and J ends lost 6 bases and 11 bases, in that order; junction bases with no gene match: 7. CDR3 size: 12 residues. Germline CDR1 reads MDHEN; CDR2 reads SYDVKM. CDR3 in amino acids: CASSSPGLEQYF. In nucleotides, the CDR3 is TGTGCCAGCAGCTCACCGGGACTAGAGCAGTATTTT.

The DNA of the CDR3 is TGTGCCAGCAGCTTAAAGGGCGGGCAGGCCCAGTACTTC. This translates into CASSLKGGQAQYF. The chain employs TRBV7-3 and TRBJ2-5, with D maybe TRBD2 (5 bases). CDR1 is SGHTA, CDR2 FQGTGA, per germline. CDR3 length: 13 amino acids. V lost 1 base, J lost 9 bases, and 12 bases lay in between. The full variable domain, rest sourced from reference TRBV7-3 and TRBJ2-5, is GAGVSQTPSNKVTEKGKYVELRCDPISGHTALYWYRQSLGQGPEFLIYFQGTGAADDSGLPNDRFFAVRPEGSVSTLKIQRTERGDSAVYLCASSLKGGQAQYFGPGTRLLVL.

The V gene is TRBV7-2, the J gene TRBJ1-2; D unclear. This CDR3 comprises 14 residues. Trimming pared 1 base from V and 4 bases from J, leaving 10 bases between. Germline CDR1 is SGHTA and CDR2 is FQGNSA. The CDR3 DNA reads as TGTGCCAGCAGCTTAGACGGTGCAGTCTATGGCTACACCTTC. The encoded protein is CASSLDGAVYGYTF.

The gene calls are TRBV20-1 and TRBJ1-2, with D unclear. V gave up 0 bases and J gave up 4 bases, with 24 bases separating them. CDR3 length equals 18 residues. Germline V CDR1 and CDR2: DFQATT, SNEGSKA (reference sequence). Written as DNA, the CDR3 is TGCAGTGCTAGAGATCTTCAAGGTCTTCGGTCGCGGGTCTATGGCTACACCTTC. It codes for CSARDLQGLRSRVYGYTF.

The chain joins TRBV3-1 to TRBJ2-7; no definite D call. The CDR3 is made up of 14 amino acids. CDR1 and CDR2 from the germline V gene are LGHDT and YNNKEL (reference sequence). Trimming stripped 1 base from V and 6 bases from J, with 13 bases between. Written as DNA, the CDR3 is TGTGCCAGCAGCCAAGCTGAGCCGACCAGCGAGCAGTACTTC. Protein sequence: CASSQAEPTSEQYF.